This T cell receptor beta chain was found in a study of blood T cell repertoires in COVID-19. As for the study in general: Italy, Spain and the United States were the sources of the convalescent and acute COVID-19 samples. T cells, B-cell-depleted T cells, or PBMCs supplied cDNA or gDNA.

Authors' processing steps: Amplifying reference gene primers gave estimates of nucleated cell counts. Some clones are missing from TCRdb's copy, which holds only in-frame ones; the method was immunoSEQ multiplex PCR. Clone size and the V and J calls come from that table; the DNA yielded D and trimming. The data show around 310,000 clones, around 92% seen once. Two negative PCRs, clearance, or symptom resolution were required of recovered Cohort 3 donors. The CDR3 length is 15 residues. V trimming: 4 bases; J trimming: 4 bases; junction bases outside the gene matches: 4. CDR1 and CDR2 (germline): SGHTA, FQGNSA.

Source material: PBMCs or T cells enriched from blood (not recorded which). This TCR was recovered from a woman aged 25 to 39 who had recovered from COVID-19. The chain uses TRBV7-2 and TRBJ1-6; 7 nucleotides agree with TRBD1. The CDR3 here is CASSSRDSYNSPLHF. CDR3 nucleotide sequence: TGTGCCAGCAGCTCCCGGGACAGTTATAATTCACCCCTCCACTTT.